The sequence of this T cell receptor beta chain was determined in a study of shared clonotypes between healthy human individuals. Assay used: immunoSEQ multiplex PCR; TCRdb lists only in-frame clones, some missing. The sample includes about 610,000 clones, roughly 97% of them seen just once. Specimen: naive CD4+ T cells sorted from blood. The subset here: CD45RA+ positively selected. The source is a woman in her twenties or thirties in good health.

CDR3 nucleotide sequence: TGTGCAAGTCGCTTACCAATCGTAGGGGAAACAGGGAGTGGAGCCGGGGAGCTGTTTTTT. The encoded protein is CASRLPIVGETGSGAGELFF. V gene TRBV12-2 combines with J gene TRBJ2-2; the table calls TRBD1, which could not be checked here. TRBV12-2 is a known pseudogene. There are 20 residues in the CDR3.